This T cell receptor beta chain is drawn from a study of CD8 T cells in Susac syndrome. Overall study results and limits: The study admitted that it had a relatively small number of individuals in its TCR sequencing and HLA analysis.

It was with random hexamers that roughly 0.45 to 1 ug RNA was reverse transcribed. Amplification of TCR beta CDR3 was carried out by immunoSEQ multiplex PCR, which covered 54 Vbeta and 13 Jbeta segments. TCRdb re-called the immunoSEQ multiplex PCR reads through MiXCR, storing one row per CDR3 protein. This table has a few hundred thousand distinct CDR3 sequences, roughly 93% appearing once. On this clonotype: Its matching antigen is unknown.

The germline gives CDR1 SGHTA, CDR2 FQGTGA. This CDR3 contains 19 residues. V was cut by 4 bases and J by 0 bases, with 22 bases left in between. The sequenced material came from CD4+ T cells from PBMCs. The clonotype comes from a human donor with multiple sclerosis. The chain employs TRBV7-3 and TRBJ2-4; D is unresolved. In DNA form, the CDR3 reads TGTGCCAGCAGCTCCCATCGCCCAGGCTTCCTATTAGCCAAAAACATTCAGTACTTC. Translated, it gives CASSSHRPGFLLAKNIQYF.